These 31 T cell receptor beta chains share one sample of origin, sequenced in a study of blood T cell repertoires in COVID-19. Some clones are missing from TCRdb's copy, which holds only in-frame ones; the method was immunoSEQ multiplex PCR. The data contain about 270,000 clones, about nine tenths of them singletons. Sequences were obtained from PBMCs or T cells enriched from blood (not recorded which). The source of these receptors is a woman between 18 and 30 years old who had recovered from COVID-19.

The rearrangement links TRBV7-2 to TRBJ1-5; 8 bases agree with TRBD1. This CDR3 comprises 17 residues. The V segment lost 1 base and the J segment 0 bases; nucleotides outside the gene matches: 5. CDR1 SGHTA and CDR2 FQGNSA come from the germline V gene. CDR3 sequence (DNA): TGTACCAGCAGCTTAGGGACAGGGAGGGGTAGCAATCAGCCCCAGCATTTT. Translated: CTSSLGTGRGSNQPQHF.

The chain has TRBV6-1 and TRBJ2-1, with 8 bases aligning to TRBD2. Germline V lookup: CDR1 MNHNS, CDR2 SASEGT. The CDR3 runs to 14 residues. V trimming: 6 bases; J trimming: 6 bases; junction bases outside the gene matches: 7. CDR3 region: CASSARGGSNEQFF. DNA of the CDR3: TGTGCCAGCAGCGCCCGGGGGGGTTCCAATGAGCAGTTCTTC.

This chain links TRBV5-1 with TRBJ1-1, with TRBD1 matching 9 bases. The CDR3 is 13 residues long. V was clipped by 2 bases and J by 5 bases; unmatched bases: 1. Germline V gene lookup returns CDR1 SGHRS and CDR2 YFSETQ. The CDR3 sequence: CASSFDRGTEAFF. The CDR3 DNA is TGCGCCAGCAGCTTTGACAGGGGGACTGAAGCTTTCTTT. Looking up the rest from reference TRBV5-1 and TRBJ1-1 gives the full variable domain: KAGVTQTPRYLIKTRGQQVTLSCSPISGHRSVSWYQQTPGQGLQFLFEYFSETQRNKGNFPGRFSGRQFSNSRSEMNVSTLELGDSALYLCASSFDRGTEAFFGQGTRLTVV.

The rearrangement uses TRBV30 and TRBJ1-1, with a tentative D call TRBD1 (5 bases). This CDR3 comprises 14 residues. Trimming took off 4 bases at V and 2 bases at J, with 14 bases between the two ends. CDR1 and CDR2 from the germline V gene are GTSNPN and SVGIG (reference sequence). Here the CDR3 reads CAWIRGRVNTEAFF. DNA for the CDR3: TGTGCCTGGATAAGGGGTCGGGTAAACACTGAAGCTTTCTTT.

The chain uses TRBV6-1 and TRBJ2-3; maybe TRBD1 (6 bases). The CDR3 has 18 amino acids. Trimming cost V 3 bases and J 0 bases, with 19 bases left between them. CDR1 and CDR2 (germline): MNHNS, SASEGT. CDR3 coding DNA: TGTGCCAGCAGTGAGCACAGGGCCCATTCCATTAGCACAGATACGCAGTATTTT. Amino acids: CASSEHRAHSISTDTQYF.

The V and J genes are TRBV2 and TRBJ2-3; 12 positions match TRBD2. The germline V gene encodes CDR1 SNHLY and CDR2 FYNNEI. This CDR3 is 16 amino acids long. V was pared by 7 bases and J by 8 bases, with 13 bases of the junction left unmatched. CDR3 nucleotides: TGTGCCAGCACTCCGGGACTAGCGGGTTCTGGGGGTACGCAGTATTTT. This codes for CASTPGLAGSGGTQYF.

This clone showed up just a few times. CDR3 region: CASSTMTGGGYTF. CDR3 nucleotide sequence: TGTGCCAGTAGTACAATGACAGGGGGCGGCTACACCTTC. The chain joins TRBV19 to TRBJ1-2; 10 bases align to TRBD1. The CDR3 runs 13 residues. Germline V gives CDR1 LNHDA, CDR2 SQIVND (reference sequence). J lost 8 bases, V lost 4 bases, and 4 bases had no gene match. Drawing the rest from reference TRBV19 and TRBJ1-2, the complete variable domain is DGGITQSPKYLFRKEGQNVTLSCEQNLNHDAMYWYRQDPGQGLRLIYYSQIVNDFQKGDIAEGYSVSREKKESFPLTVTSAQKNPTAFYLCASSTMTGGGYTFGSGTRLTVV.

This chain joins TRBV5-1 and TRBJ1-2, with D perhaps matching TRBD1 (6 bases). The CDR3 runs 15 residues. Trimming shortened V by 1 base and J by 1 base, and 11 bases separated the two germline ends. Germline-derived CDR1 and CDR2 are SGHRS and YFSETQ. The chain's CDR3 is CASSLKQDSNYGYTF. The CDR3 DNA follows: TGCGCCAGCAGCTTGAAACAGGACAGTAACTATGGCTACACCTTC.

The chain carries TRBV3-1 (or the pseudogene TRBV3-2) and TRBJ2-7; tentative D call: TRBD1 (6 bases). Trimming removed 1 base at V and 2 bases at J, with 18 bases between. Germline CDR1 and CDR2: LGHDT and YNNKEL (reference sequence). The CDR3 runs to 17 residues. In nucleotides, the CDR3 is TGTGCCAGCAGCCAAGGGGGCGGACAGCGACCGACCTACGAGCAGTACTTC. Translated, it gives CASSQGGGQRPTYEQYF.

The chain couples TRBV29-1 to TRBJ1-2; a possible D gene is TRBD1 (5 bases). CDR1 is SQVTM and CDR2 is ANQGSEA in the germline V gene. The CDR3 length is 14 residues. The V gene lost 5 bases and the J gene lost 8 bases, with 21 bases spanning the gap. This chain's CDR3 is CSVTGGPGEQGYTF. The CDR3 DNA is TGCAGCGTTACAGGTGGCCCAGGTGAACAGGGCTACACCTTC. The full variable domain, rest sourced from reference TRBV29-1 and TRBJ1-2, is SAVISQKPSRDICQRGTSLTIQCQVDSQVTMMFWYRQQPGQSLTLIATANQGSEATYESGFVIDKFPISRPNLTFSTLTVSNMSPEDSSIYLCSVTGGPGEQGYTFGSGTRLTVV.

This chain uses TRBV19 with TRBJ1-5; TRBD1 might be the D (6 bases). Trimming cost V 4 bases and J 7 bases, with 14 bases left between them. CDR1 LNHDA and CDR2 SQIVND come from the germline V gene (reference sequence). The CDR3 runs to 14 residues. CDR3 bases: TGTGCCAGTAGTAATACAGGGTTCCTCCAGCCCCAGCATTTT. Residues: CASSNTGFLQPQHF.

This CDR3 reads CASRQGHTEAFF. CDR3 in DNA: TGTGCCAGTAGACAGGGCCACACTGAAGCTTTCTTT. This chain links TRBV19 with TRBJ1-1; tentatively, D is TRBD1 (6 bases). V lost 6 bases and J lost 3, with 8 bases in between. Germline-derived CDR1 and CDR2 are LNHDA and SQIVND (reference sequence). The CDR3 covers 12 residues. Looking up the rest from reference TRBV19 and TRBJ1-1 gives the full variable domain: DGGITQSPKYLFRKEGQNVTLSCEQNLNHDAMYWYRQDPGQGLRLIYYSQIVNDFQKGDIAEGYSVSREKKESFPLTVTSAQKNPTAFYLCASRQGHTEAFFGQGTRLTVV.

The rearrangement joins TRBV14 to TRBJ1-1; D is uncertain. CDR1 and CDR2 from the germline V gene are SGHDN and FVKESK. Deletions cut 1 base from V and 2 bases from J, with 11 bases between. The CDR3 totals 15 residues. CDR3: CASSQGPARNTEAFF. CDR3 coding DNA: TGTGCCAGCAGCCAAGGACCAGCGCGCAACACTGAAGCTTTCTTT.

V and J are TRBV3-1 (or the pseudogene TRBV3-2) and TRBJ1-3, with TRBD1 matching over 8 bases. V lost 5 bases and J lost 4; bases outside the gene matches: 10. There are 16 residues in the CDR3. The germline gives CDR1 LGHDT, CDR2 YNNKEL (reference sequence). Here the CDR3 DNA reads TGTGCCAGCAGCTCCTACAGGGGGAAGGAAGGAAACACCATATATTTT. Translation: CASSSYRGKEGNTIYF.

V is TRBV7-8 and J is TRBJ2-1, with 10 nucleotides matching TRBD2. The CDR3 is 15 amino acids. Germline CDR1 SGHVS, CDR2 FQNEAQ. J gave up 10 bases and V 3 bases, and 9 bases lay outside the gene matches. The DNA for the CDR3 is TGTGCCAGCAGCTTTCTAGCGGGAGCCTTTTTAGAGCAGTTCTTC. This gives the protein CASSFLAGAFLEQFF.

CDR3 bases: TGTGCCAGCAGCTTGGACAGGGCGCACAATGAGCAGTTCTTC. The encoded protein is CASSLDRAHNEQFF. The chain carries TRBV5-4 and TRBJ2-1; perhaps TRBD1 as D (6 bases). The CDR3 is 14 amino acids. Germline CDR1 and CDR2: SGHNT and YYREEE (reference sequence). Deletions cut 0 bases from V and 5 bases from J, with 9 bases between.

This chain uses TRBV19 with TRBJ2-7, with TRBD2 matching 7 bases. The CDR3 consists of 14 residues. The J segment lost 7 bases and the V segment lost 5 bases, leaving 11 bases of the junction unmatched. Germline V gene lookup returns CDR1 LNHDA and CDR2 SQIVND (reference sequence). The CDR3: CASSARDYRGEQYF. DNA for the CDR3: TGTGCCAGTAGTGCGAGGGACTACCGCGGAGAGCAGTACTTC. Complete variable domain (other parts from reference TRBV19 and TRBJ2-7): DGGITQSPKYLFRKEGQNVTLSCEQNLNHDAMYWYRQDPGQGLRLIYYSQIVNDFQKGDIAEGYSVSREKKESFPLTVTSAQKNPTAFYLCASSARDYRGEQYFGPGTRLTVT.

This chain uses TRBV29-1 with TRBJ2-7, with 8 bases aligning to TRBD1. Trimming cost V 4 bases and J 5 bases; bases outside gene matches: 7. Germline V gives CDR1 SQVTM, CDR2 ANQGSEA. The CDR3 sequence is 13 residues long. The CDR3 loop is CSVASTGEHEQYF. In DNA, the CDR3 is TGCAGCGTTGCGTCGACAGGGGAACACGAGCAGTACTTC.

Notes on this clone: The junction departs from germline at one end; a sequencing error may be responsible. V gene TRBV7-2 combines with J gene TRBJ2-7; TRBD1 matches 8 bases. Germline V gene sequence: CDR1 SGHTA, CDR2 FQGNSA. The CDR3 is 12 amino acids. The CDR3 reads CASSPSPGGCDF. CDR3 DNA: TGTGCCAGCAGCCCCTCGCCAGGGGGCTGCGACTTC.

The chain has TRBV29-1 and TRBJ2-2; perhaps TRBD1 as D (6 bases). This CDR3 region has 14 residues. Trimming took 6 bases from V and 2 from J, leaving 13 bases between them. CDR1 is SQVTM, CDR2 ANQGSEA, per germline. This CDR3 reads CSVLGQPNTGELFF. As DNA, the CDR3 is TGCAGCGTCCTGGGACAACCTAACACCGGGGAGCTGTTTTTT.

The V call is TRBV3-1 (or the pseudogene TRBV3-2), the J call TRBJ2-7; D may be TRBD1 (5 bases). The CDR3 runs to 16 residues. The germline V and J ends were trimmed by 0 bases and 5 bases, with 17 bases remaining between them. CDR1 is LGHDT and CDR2 is YNNKEL in the germline V gene (reference sequence). The CDR3 region is CASSQEWGRASNEQYF. The CDR3 DNA follows: TGTGCCAGCAGCCAAGAATGGGGCAGGGCTTCCAACGAGCAGTACTTC.

The chain couples TRBV7-2 to TRBJ2-3; D perhaps matches TRBD2 (7 bases). Trimming removed 1 base from V and 2 bases from J, with 19 bases in between. The CDR3 totals 18 residues. The germline CDR1 and CDR2 sequences are SGHTA and FQGNSA. Here the CDR3 DNA reads TGTGCCAGCAGCTTAGAGGGGCGGGGCGGGGGCTACACAGATACGCAGTATTTT. This gives the protein CASSLEGRGGGYTDTQYF.

The chain joins TRBV10-3 to TRBJ1-2; no definite D call. The germline V and J ends were trimmed by 8 bases and 7 bases, with 17 bases remaining between them. Germline CDR1 ENHRY, CDR2 SYGVKD. This CDR3 has 13 amino acids. CDR3 in amino acids: CAIRGGGIGGYTF. CDR3 nucleotide sequence: TGTGCCATCCGGGGAGGAGGGATAGGTGGCTACACCTTC.

As DNA, the CDR3 is TGTGCCAGCAGTTCCGGGACTAGCGAGGAGCAGTACTTC. Translated: CASSSGTSEEQYF. The J gene is TRBJ2-7, the V gene TRBV7-2; 10 nucleotides line up with TRBD2. Losses at the gene ends were 6 bases for V and 7 bases for J; bases not matched to a gene: 6. The CDR3 consists of 13 residues. Germline assignment: CDR1 SGHTA and CDR2 FQGNSA.

The chain carries TRBV11-2 and TRBJ2-3, with TRBD2 matching 12 bases. With V trimmed by 1 base and J by 6 bases, 8 bases remained unmatched. The germline CDR1 and CDR2 sequences are SGHAT and FQNNGV. CDR3 length: 17 amino acids. The CDR3 region is CASSLVPSSGGDDTQYF. DNA for the CDR3: TGTGCCAGCAGCTTAGTTCCCTCTAGCGGGGGGGATGATACGCAGTATTTT.

A few counts support this clone. V and J are TRBV27 and TRBJ1-2; the D gene is possibly TRBD1 (6 bases). The germline gives CDR1 MNHEY, CDR2 SMNVEV (reference sequence). Trimming pared 6 bases from V and 3 bases from J, leaving 23 bases between. This CDR3 is 17 amino acids long. The DNA for the CDR3 is TGTGCCAGCAGCCGATCAACAGGGTATCGGATTGACTATGGCTACACCTTC. Translated: CASSRSTGYRIDYGYTF.

The gene calls are TRBV6-5 and TRBJ1-2; no firm D call. The CDR3 totals 13 residues. Trimming removed 2 bases from V and 4 bases from J, with 8 bases in between. Germline loops: CDR1 MNHEY, CDR2 SVGAGI. The CDR3 region has the DNA TGTGCCAGCAGTTACCCCGGGTTCTATGGCTACACCTTC. Protein sequence: CASSYPGFYGYTF.

This chain uses TRBV5-5 with TRBJ1-4, with TRBD1 as a possible D gene (5 bases). Deletions cut 5 bases from V and 6 bases from J, with 17 bases between. The CDR3 is 15 amino acids. In germline, CDR1 is SGHKS, CDR2 YYEKEE (reference sequence). The CDR3 reads CASRRRGDWDEKLFF. DNA of the CDR3: TGTGCCAGCAGACGACGGGGGGATTGGGATGAAAAACTGTTTTTT.

This clone was seen a single time. This chain uses TRBV3-1 (or the pseudogene TRBV3-2) with TRBJ1-1; weak D call: TRBD1 (5 bases). V was clipped by 0 bases and J by 2 bases, with 10 bases between them. The V gene's germline CDR1 is LGHDT and CDR2 YNNKEL (reference sequence). This CDR3 is built from 15 residues. The CDR3 bases are TGTGCCAGCAGCCAAGATAGAAGGGGCAACACTGAAGCTTTCTTT. This translates into CASSQDRRGNTEAFF.

The J gene is TRBJ2-7, the V gene TRBV27; TRBD2 is a possible D gene (5 bases). The V end was cut by 6 bases, the J end by 6 bases, with 15 bases between. Looked up from germline, CDR1 is MNHEY and CDR2 is SMNVEV (reference sequence). CDR3 size: 13 residues. CDR3 sequence reads: CASSTIRGSEQYF. The CDR3 bases are TGTGCCAGCAGCACCATTCGGGGTAGCGAGCAGTACTTC.

CDR3 region: CASSAGVWAVVDTQYF. CDR3 DNA sequence: TGTGCCAGCAGCGCAGGTGTGTGGGCAGTTGTAGATACGCAGTATTTT. V is TRBV11-3 and J is TRBJ2-3; D gene unclear. The CDR3 has 16 amino acids. Germline V gene data show CDR1 as SGHNT and CDR2 as YENEEA. Trimming took 5 bases from V and 5 from J, leaving 20 bases between them.